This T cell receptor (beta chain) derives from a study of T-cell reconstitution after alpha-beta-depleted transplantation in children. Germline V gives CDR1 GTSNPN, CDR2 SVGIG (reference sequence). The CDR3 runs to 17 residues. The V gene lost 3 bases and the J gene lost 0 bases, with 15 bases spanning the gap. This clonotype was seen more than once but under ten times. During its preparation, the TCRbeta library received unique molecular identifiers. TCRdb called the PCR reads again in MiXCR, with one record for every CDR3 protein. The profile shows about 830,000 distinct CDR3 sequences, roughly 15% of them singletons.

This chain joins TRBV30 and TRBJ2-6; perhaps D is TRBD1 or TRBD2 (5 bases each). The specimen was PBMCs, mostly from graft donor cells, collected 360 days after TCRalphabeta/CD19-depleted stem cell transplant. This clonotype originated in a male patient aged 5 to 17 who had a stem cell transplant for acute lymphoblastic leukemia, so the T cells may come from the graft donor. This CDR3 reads CAWSLGTLRSGANVLTF. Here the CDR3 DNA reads TGTGCCTGGAGCCTTGGGACCTTGCGCTCTGGGGCCAACGTCCTGACTTTC.